This TCR beta chain comes out of a study of low-dose radiotherapy and immunotherapy resistance in tumors. Turning to the study itself: With TRAV- and TRBV-specific primers, first-strand cDNA was made, covering the alpha and beta chains.

Time point here: before trial treatment. Donors were dosed with nivolumab and ipilimumab; they also received aspirin, low-dose cyclophosphamide and low-dose radiotherapy. Advanced solid tumors lacking tumor-infiltrating lymphocytes characterized eligible patients. TCR amplification involved 20 to 25 PCR cycles with a constant-region primer and V-primer adapter. TCRdb used MiXCR to reprocess the reads, holding one entry per CDR3 protein. The sample shows fewer than 60,000 distinct CDR3 sequences, about an eighth of them seen only once. This clonotype occurred many times. CDR1 and CDR2 from the germline V gene are LNHDA and SQIVND (reference sequence). The CDR3 loop spans 14 amino acids. The V gene end was trimmed by 5 bases and the J gene end by 6 bases; junction bases not matched to a gene: 5.

The sequencing used PBMCs, collected before treatment. J is TRBJ1-1 and V is TRBV19; 11 positions match TRBD1. The sequence was obtained from a female donor with ovarian cancer. The DNA for the CDR3 is TGTGCCAGTAGTCCCGGACAGGGGGCGGCTGAAGCTTTCTTT. Encoded protein: CASSPGQGAAEAFF.